Following are 28 T cell receptor beta chains from one sample sequenced in a study of T cells in Graves' hyperthyroidism and ophthalmopathy. Amplification targeted TCR beta CDR3 regions from RNA transcripts. The TCR CDR3 was amplified in a first-round RT-PCR using the HTBI primer set. MiXCR, run by TCRdb on the multiplex PCR reads, gives a single entry per CDR3 protein. The sample carries about 660,000 distinct CDR3 sequences, less than 45% recorded once. Sequenced input: peripheral blood or thyroid tissue (not recorded which). Receptor source: an adult man with Graves' disease, either hyperthyroidism or ophthalmopathy (not recorded which).

This clonotype was counted once. V is TRBV7-4 and J is TRBJ1-6, with D tentatively TRBD1 (6 bases). CDR3 size: 16 residues. The ends were cut back, 3 bases at V and 3 bases at J, with 12 bases in the middle. In germline, CDR1 is SGHVT, CDR2 SQSDAQ. CDR3 loop: CASSFEGGGYNSPLHF. CDR3 bases: TGTGCCAGCAGCTTTGAGGGAGGGGGCTATAATTCACCCCTCCACTTT.

This rearrangement joins TRBV29-1 to TRBJ1-2; D unresolved. The germline V gene encodes CDR1 SQVTM and CDR2 ANQGSEA. V was trimmed by 2 bases and J by 2 bases, leaving 6 bases between them. This CDR3 has 12 amino acids. Here the CDR3 reads CSVETANYGYTF. The DNA of the CDR3 is TGCAGCGTTGAAACAGCCAACTATGGCTACACCTTC.

The chain uses TRBV7-6 and TRBJ1-5; tentative D call: TRBD1 (5 bases). Germline-derived CDR1 and CDR2 are SGHVS and FNYEAQ. Trimming took off 4 bases at V and 5 bases at J, with 12 bases between the two ends. This CDR3 is 14 amino acids long. Written as DNA, the CDR3 is TGTGCCAGCAGCTCGTCAGGGTACGATCAGCCCCAGCATTTT. Translating gives CASSSSGYDQPQHF.

The chain has TRBV12-3 or TRBV12-4 and TRBJ1-4; 8 nucleotides match TRBD1. The trim removed 5 bases at V and 6 bases at J, leaving 5 bases unmatched. The CDR3 is 14 residues long. The DNA of the CDR3 is TGTGCCAGCAGTCCTTCAGGGGGCGATGAAAAACTGTTTTTT. Translation: CASSPSGGDEKLFF.

V gene TRBV20-1 combines with J gene TRBJ1-5, with D unclear. CDR3 size: 15 residues. Germline V gives CDR1 DFQATT, CDR2 SNEGSKA (reference sequence). V was clipped by 0 bases and J by 7 bases, with 16 bases between them. The CDR3 loop reads CSARDELGIFQPQHF. The CDR3 nucleotides are TGCAGTGCTAGAGATGAATTGGGGATTTTCCAGCCCCAGCATTTT.

This CDR3 is CASSYSNLAGPYEQYF. For the CDR3, the DNA is TGTGCCAGCAGTTACTCGAATCTAGCGGGGCCTTACGAGCAGTACTTC. This chain joins TRBV7-6 and TRBJ2-7, with TRBD2 matching over 9 bases. V lost 6 bases, J lost 4 bases, and 13 bases stayed unmatched. CDR1 and CDR2 from the germline V gene are SGHVS and FNYEAQ. The CDR3 extends over 16 amino acids.

This clonotype was counted between two and nine times. The CDR3 loop reads CASSGRETGHGYTF. In nucleotides, the CDR3 is TGTGCCAGCAGTGGACGGGAGACAGGGCATGGCTACACCTTC. The V call is TRBV25-1, the J call TRBJ1-2; TRBD1 matches at 7 bases. Germline V gene lookup returns CDR1 MGHDK and CDR2 SYGVNS. This CDR3 has 14 residues. V was pared by 4 bases and J by 6 bases, with 8 bases of the junction left unmatched.

This clonotype was counted between two and nine times. The rearrangement uses TRBV6-5 and TRBJ1-1; D is undetermined. The germline V and J ends were trimmed by 2 bases and 10 bases, with 8 bases remaining between them. CDR1 is MNHEY, CDR2 SVGAGI, per germline. This CDR3 is 11 amino acids long. This chain's CDR3 is CASSYRSRAFF. CDR3 sequence (DNA): TGTGCCAGCAGTTACCGATCCCGAGCTTTCTTT.

The chain joins TRBV7-8 to TRBJ2-7, with D perhaps matching TRBD1 (6 bases). The assigned J gene may be wrong: the sequence end matches TRBJ2-4 better. This CDR3 is 14 amino acids long. Germline lookup yields CDR1 SGHVS and CDR2 FQNEAQ. CDR3 sequence reads: CASSGRDTKNIQYF. In DNA form, the CDR3 reads TGTGCCAGCAGCGGCCGGGACACCAAAAACATTCAGTACTTC.

J is TRBJ1-6 and V is TRBV10-2, with D possibly matching TRBD1 (6 bases). This CDR3 region has 14 residues. Trimming removed 7 bases at V and 10 bases at J, with 17 bases between. Germline assignment: CDR1 WSHSY and CDR2 SAAADI. As DNA, the CDR3 is TGCGCCAGCACCTCCGGGGCAGGGGTATCACCCCTCCACTTT. Protein: CASTSGAGVSPLHF.

This chain joins TRBV20-1 and TRBJ1-1; 8 bases match TRBD1. The CDR3 length is 14 residues. CDR1 and CDR2 from the germline V gene are DFQATT and SNEGSKA (reference sequence). The junction had 7 bases not matched to a gene; V was cut back by 5 bases and J by 2 bases. CDR3 coding DNA: TGCAGTGCTCCTACAGGGGGGGGAAACACTGAAGCTTTCTTT. Its translation: CSAPTGGGNTEAFF.

For the CDR3, the DNA is TGTGCCAGCAGCCAAGACTGGACCGGGGAGCTGTTTTTT. Its translation is CASSQDWTGELFF. The chain joins TRBV14 to TRBJ2-2, with no clear D. The germline V gene encodes CDR1 SGHDN and CDR2 FVKESK. CDR3 length: 13 amino acids. V lost 0 bases to trimming and J lost 5 bases, with 4 bases between them.

As concerns this clonotype: This may be a read error, as it is one base from a much larger clone. As the CDR3 is not closed by the conserved phenylalanine or tryptophan, this likely results from a read error. This chain links TRBV20-1 with TRBJ2-7; D assignment may be TRBD1 or TRBD2 (5 bases each). The germline V gene encodes CDR1 DFQATT and CDR2 SNEGSKA (reference sequence). V gave up 4 bases and J gave up 3 bases, with 10 bases separating them. The CDR3 contains 12 residues. The CDR3 DNA follows: TGCAGTGCTACCCAGGGAGTCTACGAGCAGTACCTC. Translating gives CSATQGVYEQYL.

In its sample, this clonotype was seen many times. V gene TRBV5-1 combines with J gene TRBJ1-2; D is undetermined. The V gene lost 0 bases and the J gene lost 5 bases, with 14 bases spanning the gap. The length of the CDR3 is 15 residues. In germline, CDR1 is SGHRS, CDR2 YFSETQ. CDR3 amino acids: CASSLDGQALYGYTF. The CDR3 region has the DNA TGCGCCAGCAGCTTGGACGGTCAGGCCCTGTATGGCTACACCTTC.

A word on this clonotype: A much larger clone lies one base from this, so it may be a read error. The J gene is TRBJ1-5, the V gene TRBV10-2, with a tentative D call TRBD1 (5 bases). The ends were cut back, 2 bases at V and 4 bases at J, with 9 bases in the middle. The CDR3 runs to 14 residues. Germline V gives CDR1 WSHSY, CDR2 SAAADI. DNA of the CDR3: TGCGCCAGCAGTGAGGGGGCCTGGAATCAGCCCCAGCATTTT. This codes for CASSEGAWNQPQHF.

The chain couples TRBV7-8 to TRBJ2-5, with D tentatively TRBD1 (6 bases). CDR1 and CDR2 from the germline V gene are SGHVS and FQNEAQ. This CDR3 has 15 amino acids. Trimming took off 5 bases at V and 1 base at J, with 14 bases between the two ends. The DNA for the CDR3 is TGTGCCAGCAGCCCTAGCTGGGGGCCCCAAGAGACCCAGTACTTC. Translated: CASSPSWGPQETQYF.

This chain joins TRBV7-9 and TRBJ1-5, with TRBD1 matching over 8 bases. This CDR3 contains 15 residues. Germline trimming cut 4 bases from V and 7 bases from J; bases unmatched to any gene: 9. From germline, CDR1 is SEHNR and CDR2 FQNEAQ (reference sequence). CDR3 protein: CASSWETGEGQPQHF. As DNA, the CDR3 is TGTGCCAGCAGCTGGGAGACAGGGGAGGGGCAGCCCCAGCATTTT.

This clonotype was observed at least ten times. The rearrangement joins TRBV10-3 to TRBJ2-7; 11 bases line up with TRBD2. The germline CDR1 and CDR2 sequences are ENHRY and SYGVKD. The ends lost 4 bases at V and 1 base at J; junction bases unmatched: 6. This CDR3 region has 16 residues. The DNA of the CDR3 is TGTGCCATCAGTGCGACTAGCGGGGACCGGTCCTACGAGCAGTACTTC. The encoded protein is CAISATSGDRSYEQYF.

The chain couples TRBV24-1 to TRBJ2-6; tentative D call: TRBD1 (5 bases). The V and J ends lost 4 bases and 3 bases respectively, with 9 bases between them. From germline, CDR1 is KGHDR and CDR2 SFDVKD. The CDR3 extends over 15 amino acids. The CDR3 DNA sequence: TGTGCCACCAGTGACCCAGGGTATGGGGCCAACGTCCTGACTTTC. This gives the protein CATSDPGYGANVLTF.

The table lists this clonotype with a few counts. The CDR3 protein is CASSQGTGDNQPQHF. The CDR3 DNA follows: TGTGCCAGCAGCCAAGGGACAGGGGACAATCAGCCCCAGCATTTT. V usage is TRBV11-2 and J usage is TRBJ1-5; TRBD1 aligns across 10 bases. The CDR3 runs 15 residues. Per germline, CDR1 SGHAT and CDR2 FQNNGV. Unmatched junction bases numbered 4, after V lost 5 bases and J lost 3 bases.

The chain couples TRBV10-2 to TRBJ1-5, with a possible D match to TRBD1 (6 bases). CDR1 WSHSY and CDR2 SAAADI come from the germline V gene. CDR3 size: 14 residues. V lost 7 bases to trimming and J lost 0 bases, with 10 bases between them. The CDR3 spells CASTRGDSNQPQHF. CDR3 DNA sequence: TGCGCCAGCACCAGGGGAGATAGCAATCAGCCCCAGCATTTT.

This clonotype appeared a single time. This chain links TRBV24-1 with TRBJ1-1, with 7 nucleotides matching TRBD1. The trim removed 3 bases at V and 10 bases at J, leaving 10 bases unmatched. The CDR3 is made up of 14 amino acids. Germline V gene data show CDR1 as KGHDR and CDR2 as SFDVKD. The CDR3 protein is CATSDGGKQGRAFF. Written as DNA, the CDR3 is TGTGCCACCAGTGATGGGGGAAAACAGGGGCGAGCTTTCTTT.

V and J are TRBV5-1 and TRBJ1-2; perhaps TRBD1 as D (5 bases). Per the germline V gene, CDR1 is SGHRS and CDR2 is YFSETQ. V lost 0 bases and J 4 bases, leaving 16 bases between the germline ends. The CDR3 sequence is 16 residues long. CDR3 sequence reads: CASSLAKGIGLYGYTF. CDR3 sequence (DNA): TGCGCCAGCAGCTTGGCCAAGGGGATCGGGCTCTATGGCTACACCTTC.

This clonotype has ten or more counts. The rearrangement links TRBV24-1 to TRBJ1-1, with D uncertain. CDR3 size: 13 residues. Germline values: CDR1 KGHDR, CDR2 SFDVKD. V gave up 1 base and J gave up 0 bases, with 2 bases separating them. CDR3 DNA sequence: TGTGCCACCAGTGATTTTATGAACACTGAAGCTTTCTTT. Amino acids: CATSDFMNTEAFF.

This clonotype was counted only a few times. This chain uses TRBV10-3 with TRBJ1-1, with D possibly TRBD1 on 5 matching bases. Germline V CDR1 and CDR2: ENHRY, SYGVKD. Trimming left V 10 bases short and J 2 bases short, with 17 bases between. This CDR3 region has 14 residues. The CDR3 DNA sequence: TGTGCCAGCAGAACCCGACAGTATAACACTGAAGCTTTCTTT. It specifies CASRTRQYNTEAFF.

In its sample, this clonotype was seen a few times. This chain connects TRBV7-8 to TRBJ2-7; no reliable D call. Germline lookup yields CDR1 SGHVS and CDR2 FQNEAQ. The CDR3 is 11 residues long. The V and J ends lost 1 base and 8 bases respectively, with 6 bases between them. The CDR3 DNA reads as TGTGCCAGCAGCTTAGTTGGGAAGCAGTACTTC. It yields the protein CASSLVGKQYF.

This clonotype was seen many times. The V call is TRBV10-3, the J call TRBJ1-3; D possibly corresponds to TRBD1 (5 bases). This CDR3 comprises 14 residues. Germline-derived CDR1 and CDR2 are ENHRY and SYGVKD. V shed 11 bases and J shed 1 base, with 15 bases lying between them. The DNA for the CDR3 is TGTGCCGGGGCCCCGGGATGGTCTGGAAACACCATATATTTT. Encoded protein: CAGAPGWSGNTIYF.

The chain is built from TRBV20-1 and TRBJ2-7, with 8 bases matching TRBD2. The CDR3 covers 16 residues. The germline V gene encodes CDR1 DFQATT and CDR2 SNEGSKA (reference sequence). After removal of 2 bases from V and 7 bases from J, the junction contained 16 bases not matched to a gene. In DNA, the CDR3 is TGCAGTGCTAGACGGGGGGGCATGGAGGACACCGGGGAGCAGTACTTC. Translating gives CSARRGGMEDTGEQYF.